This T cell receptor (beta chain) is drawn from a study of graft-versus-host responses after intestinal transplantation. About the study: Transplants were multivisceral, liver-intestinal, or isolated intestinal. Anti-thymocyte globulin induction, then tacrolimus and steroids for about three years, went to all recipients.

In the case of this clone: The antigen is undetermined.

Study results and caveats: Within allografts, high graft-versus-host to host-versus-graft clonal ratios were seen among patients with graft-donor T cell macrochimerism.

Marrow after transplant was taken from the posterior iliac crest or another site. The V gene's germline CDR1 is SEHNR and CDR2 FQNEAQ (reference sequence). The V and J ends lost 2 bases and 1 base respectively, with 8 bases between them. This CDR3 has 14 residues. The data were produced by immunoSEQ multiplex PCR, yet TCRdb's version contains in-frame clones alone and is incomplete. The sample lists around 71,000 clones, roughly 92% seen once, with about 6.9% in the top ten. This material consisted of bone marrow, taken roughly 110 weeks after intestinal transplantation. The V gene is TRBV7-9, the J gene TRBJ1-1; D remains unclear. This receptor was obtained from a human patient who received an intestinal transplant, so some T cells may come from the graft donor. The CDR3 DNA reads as TGTGCCAGCAGCTTAAAGAGAGAGAACACTGAAGCTTTCTTT. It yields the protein CASSLKRENTEAFF. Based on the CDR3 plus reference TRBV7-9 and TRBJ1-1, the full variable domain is DTGVSQNPRHKITKRGQNVTFRCDPISEHNRLYWYRQTLGQGPEFLTYFQNEAQLEKSRLLSDRFSAERPKGSFSTLEIQRTEQGDSAMYLCASSLKRENTEAFFGQGTRLTVV.